This record looks at one T cell receptor beta chain sequence and its context. Antigen unknown. This specimen comes from a study of shared clonotypes between healthy human individuals. Authors' data handling: ImmunoSEQ supplied junction-only sequences lacking quality scores, so filtering was different. Clones were sequenced by immunoSEQ multiplex PCR, and TCRdb holds only the in-frame ones, with some missing. From that table come the V and J calls and clone size; the DNA was used to work out D and trimming. The sample lists fewer than 550,000 clones; 75% to 80% were seen once. The V gene end was trimmed by 5 bases and the J gene end by 6 bases; junction bases not matched to a gene: 3. In germline, CDR1 is SGHNT, CDR2 YYREEE (reference sequence). The CDR3 runs to 15 residues. Overall study results and limits: Sequencing depth was expected to affect clonotype sharing among donors.

Sequenced: PBMCs. This clonotype originated in a woman between 40 and 55 years old in good health. Some clones in this sample may be carry-over from other donors' samples. This chain uses TRBV5-4 with TRBJ2-3; TRBD2 agrees at 16 bases. For the CDR3, the DNA is TGTGCCAGCAGGGGGACTAGCGGGAGGGTGGATACGCAGTATTTT. This sequence encodes CASRGTSGRVDTQYF.